This T cell receptor beta chain is from a study of cytomegalovirus exposure and HLA in healthy donors. Points from the study as a whole: Several of the most significant clusters appeared linked to common viral pathogens, based on a later analysis. Later on, a genetic analysis was performed. It linked a missense variant in DCLRE1C with V- and J-gene trimming of TCR beta.

About this clone itself: Its antigen is unknown.

V was pared by 4 bases and J by 3 bases, with 7 bases of the junction left unmatched. The length of the CDR3 is 16 residues. CDR1 and CDR2 (germline): SGHTA, FQGNSA. Donors sampled were nominally healthy, though unrecorded immune exposures were likely. PCR employed 60 Vbeta and 13 Jbeta primers. Profiling relied on immunoSEQ multiplex PCR, and the TCRdb table lists in-frame clones only, not all of them. The repertoire holds 150,000 to 200,000 clones, about four fifths seen once, with roughly 4.9% in the top ten. The clonotype originates from a woman aged 18-30 years in good health and CMV-seropositive. J is TRBJ2-7 and V is TRBV7-2; 12 nucleotides agree with TRBD2. The specimen was PBMCs. DNA for the CDR3: TGTGCCAGCAGCTCCGGAGAGGGACTAGCGGGCTACGAGCAGTACTTC. Translated, it gives CASSSGEGLAGYEQYF.